The 13 T cell receptor beta chains below come from one sample, sequenced in a study of blood T cell repertoires in COVID-19. Data came from immunoSEQ multiplex PCR; TCRdb stores just in-frame clones and leaves some out. The sample records a few hundred thousand clones, about 88% being singletons. Input material: PBMCs or T cells enriched from blood (not recorded which). The origin of the receptors is a woman aged 55-69 years who had recovered from COVID-19.

This clone appeared a single time. The rearrangement uses TRBV12-3 or TRBV12-4 and TRBJ2-2; D remains unclear. V shed 10 bases and J shed 3 bases, with 12 bases lying between them. CDR3 length: 13 residues. The CDR3 nucleotides are TGTGCCACCCGCCAACGGGACACCGGGGAGCTGTTTTTT. Translated, it gives CATRQRDTGELFF.

This sequence joins TRBV27 and TRBJ2-3, with TRBD2 matching over 11 bases. The germline CDR1 and CDR2 sequences are MNHEY and SMNVEV (reference sequence). J lost 6 bases, V lost 2 bases, and 7 bases had no gene match. The CDR3 has 16 residues. CDR3 coding DNA: TGTGCCAGCAGTTTAGGGGCTAGCGGGGGGAGGGATACGCAGTATTTT. Translated, it gives CASSLGASGGRDTQYF.

Only a few counts were recorded for this clone. The rearrangement uses TRBV18 and TRBJ1-5; TRBD1 might be the D (6 bases). Germline-derived CDR1 and CDR2 are KGHSH and LQKENI. This CDR3 has 14 residues. With 3 bases removed from V and 5 bases from J, the gap between germline ends came to 11 bases. CDR3 sequence: CASSPSGVDQPQHF. The CDR3, as DNA: TGTGCCAGCTCACCTTCAGGGGTTGATCAGCCCCAGCATTTT.

The chain couples TRBV18 to TRBJ1-2; TRBD1 matches at 8 bases. CDR1 KGHSH and CDR2 LQKENI come from the germline V gene. J gave up 7 bases and V 2 bases, and 12 bases lay outside the gene matches. The CDR3 loop spans 16 amino acids. The CDR3 sequence is CASSPKSIGQGGGYTF. CDR3 bases: TGTGCCAGCTCACCAAAATCGATCGGACAGGGAGGTGGCTACACCTTC.

The rearrangement joins TRBV7-6 to TRBJ1-4; D call uncertain. The CDR3 contains 14 residues. The V gene lost 5 bases and the J gene lost 1 base, with 8 bases spanning the gap. CDR1 and CDR2 (germline): SGHVS, FNYEAQ. In DNA, the CDR3 is TGTGCCAGCAGCCCACAGAGAACTAATGAAAAACTGTTTTTT. This gives the protein CASSPQRTNEKLFF.

This clone was detected only a few times. CDR3 sequence reads: CASSLKGAEDYGYTF. CDR3 in DNA: TGTGCCAGCAGCCTTAAGGGGGCTGAGGACTATGGCTACACCTTC. The chain links TRBV5-4 to TRBJ1-2; 7 bases are a match to TRBD1. There are 15 residues in the CDR3. From germline, CDR1 is SGHNT and CDR2 YYREEE (reference sequence). V trimming: 4 bases; J trimming: 3 bases; junction bases outside the gene matches: 9.

The V gene is TRBV12-3 or TRBV12-4, the J gene TRBJ2-1, with D possibly TRBD1 on 5 matching bases. CDR3 length equals 12 residues. Trimming took 8 bases from V and 9 from J, leaving 14 bases between them. This chain's CDR3 is CASGDSKGEQFF. CDR3 sequence (DNA): TGTGCCAGCGGTGACAGCAAGGGTGAGCAGTTCTTC.

The J gene is TRBJ2-5, the V gene TRBV5-6; D is ambiguous. The germline CDR1 and CDR2 sequences are SGHDT and YYEEEE. The CDR3 contains 13 residues. Trimming took 1 base from V and 1 from J, leaving 5 bases between them. DNA for the CDR3: TGTGCCAGCAGCTTGACAGTCCAAGAGACCCAGTACTTC. Translation gives CASSLTVQETQYF.

The chain joins TRBV19 to TRBJ1-5; D ambiguous. The germline CDR1 and CDR2 sequences are LNHDA and SQIVND (reference sequence). This CDR3 spans 16 amino acids. Trimming pared 1 base from V and 3 bases from J, leaving 13 bases between. The CDR3 sequence is CASSIGGERTNQPQHF. CDR3 in DNA: TGTGCCAGTAGTATAGGGGGAGAGCGAACCAATCAGCCCCAGCATTTT.

J is TRBJ2-5 and V is TRBV11-2; 7 bases fit TRBD1. This CDR3 has 14 amino acids. Germline V gene data show CDR1 as SGHAT and CDR2 as FQNNGV. V shed 4 bases, J shed 5 bases, and the junction held 7 bases outside the gene matches. In nucleotides, the CDR3 is TGTGCCAGCAGCTCGGGACAGCCCGGGGAGACCCAGTACTTC. Residues: CASSSGQPGETQYF.

V usage is TRBV6-5 and J usage is TRBJ1-2; the match to TRBD1 covers 8 bases. Looked up from germline, CDR1 is MNHEY and CDR2 is SVGAGI. CDR3 length: 14 amino acids. V was clipped by 2 bases and J by 5 bases; unmatched bases: 4. The CDR3 here is CASSYARTGYGYTF. The DNA for the CDR3 is TGTGCCAGCAGTTACGCAAGGACAGGGTATGGCTACACCTTC.

This clone was counted only a few times. The chain joins TRBV3-1 (or the pseudogene TRBV3-2) to TRBJ2-7, with 10 bases identical to TRBD2. The CDR3 runs to 15 residues. Germline V gene sequence: CDR1 LGHDT, CDR2 YNNKEL (reference sequence). After removal of 4 bases from V and 1 base from J, the junction contained 4 bases not matched to a gene. The CDR3 sequence is CASSRATSGSYEQYF. CDR3 coding DNA: TGTGCCAGCAGCCGAGCGACTAGCGGGTCCTACGAGCAGTACTTC.

This sequence joins TRBV7-8 and TRBJ2-7, with D perhaps TRBD1 (5 bases). The germline V and J ends were trimmed by 5 bases and 9 bases, with 14 bases remaining between them. There are 12 residues in the CDR3. Germline CDR1 is SGHVS and CDR2 is FQNEAQ. The CDR3 sequence is CASSHSGWGQYF. CDR3 nucleotides: TGTGCCAGCAGCCACTCAGGGTGGGGGCAGTACTTC.